Included here is one T cell receptor (beta chain) sequence, with context. Its antigen remains unidentified. The data are from a study of early T cells in non-severe SARS-CoV-2 infection. Across the whole study: Sequencing of bulk RNA from unsorted whole blood was done, without chain pairing.

Individual cDNA molecules were tagged with unique molecular identifiers. TCRdb itself ran the 5' RACE reads through MiXCR, one entry per CDR3 protein. The sample contains about 55,000 distinct CDR3 sequences, under 7.5% of which appear only once. Study-level results: VDJdb matching, biased toward anti-spike CD8 responses, missed private and CD4 specificities.

CDR3 size: 12 residues. V lost 3 bases and J lost 7, with 10 bases in between. Germline V gene sequence: CDR1 SGHTA, CDR2 FQGNSA. The chain carries TRBV7-2 and TRBJ2-7; D ambiguous. The clonotype was recovered from an adult who was a healthcare worker with PCR-confirmed SARS-CoV-2 infection or an uninfected control (not recorded which). Sequencing was performed on whole blood, taken at baseline. CDR3: CASSLYAREQYF. Here the CDR3 DNA reads TGTGCCAGCAGCTTGTATGCGAGAGAGCAGTACTTC.